Presented here are 28 T cell receptor beta chains from one specimen sequenced in a study of Graves' ophthalmopathy and Graves' hyperthyroidism. TCR beta CDR3 amplification used RNA transcripts. Amplification began with first-round RT-PCR using HTBI primers, then second-round multiplex PCR was performed. TCRdb ran MiXCR on the multiplex PCR reads and lists one entry per CDR3 protein. Among 660,000 or so distinct CDR3 sequences listed, about 38% were seen once. The sequenced material came from peripheral blood. Receptor source: an adult man with Graves' ophthalmopathy.

This clonotype was seen at least ten times. This chain connects TRBV20-1 to TRBJ2-5; 12 bases match TRBD2. The CDR3 runs 14 residues. CDR1 DFQATT and CDR2 SNEGSKA come from the germline V gene (reference sequence). Germline trimming cut 3 bases from V and 5 bases from J; bases unmatched to any gene: 4. The CDR3 sequence is CSASTTSGGETQYF. CDR3 bases: TGCAGTGCTAGCACGACTAGCGGGGGCGAGACCCAGTACTTC.

This clonotype has ten or more counts. The chain's CDR3 is CASTGSRAGETQYF. The CDR3 bases are TGTGCCAGCACCGGTTCGAGGGCGGGAGAGACCCAGTACTTC. The chain recombines TRBV11-3 with TRBJ2-5, with a possible D match to TRBD2 (5 bases). The germline V and J ends were trimmed by 7 bases and 4 bases, with 16 bases remaining between them. The CDR3 spans 14 residues. Germline lookup yields CDR1 SGHNT and CDR2 YENEEA.

This chain uses TRBV6-1 with TRBJ1-3; no clear D gene. The CDR3 length is 14 residues. V lost 5 bases to trimming and J lost 7 bases, with 15 bases between them. Germline-derived CDR1 and CDR2 are MNHNS and SASEGT. The CDR3 region is CASSYRSLWNTIYF. The CDR3 DNA is TGTGCCAGCAGTTATAGGAGTCTCTGGAACACCATATATTTT.

This clonotype was observed at least ten times. The chain couples TRBV7-3 to TRBJ2-5; possible D gene TRBD1, 6 bases. The germline CDR1 and CDR2 sequences are SGHTA and FQGTGA. The CDR3 is 15 residues long. V lost 0 bases and J 5 bases, leaving 13 bases between the germline ends. The DNA of the CDR3 is TGTGCCAGCAGCTTAACAGCTTCCAGGGGTGAGACCCAGTACTTC. This codes for CASSLTASRGETQYF.

This clonotype was detected ten times or more. V gene TRBV2 combines with J gene TRBJ2-5, with 7 bases fitting TRBD1. This CDR3 is 14 amino acids long. Germline loops: CDR1 SNHLY, CDR2 FYNNEI. With V trimmed by 8 bases and J by 1 base, 7 bases remained unmatched. This chain's CDR3 is CASSTDRVQETQYF. CDR3 sequence (DNA): TGTGCCAGCTCGACCGACAGGGTCCAAGAGACCCAGTACTTC.

The CDR3: CAISEGTGTGANVLTF. CDR3 DNA: TGTGCCATCAGTGAGGGGACAGGAACCGGGGCCAACGTCCTGACTTTC. This chain uses TRBV10-3 with TRBJ2-6; the match to TRBD1 covers 8 bases. Trimming took 2 bases from V and 4 from J; bases not matched to a gene: 4. CDR1 is ENHRY and CDR2 is SYGVKD in the germline V gene. This CDR3 is built from 16 residues.

The chain links TRBV9 to TRBJ1-6, with D possibly matching TRBD1 (6 bases). Per germline, CDR1 SGDLS and CDR2 YYNGEE. V shed 1 base and J shed 5 bases, with 13 bases lying between them. The CDR3 runs to 16 residues. The CDR3, as DNA: TGTGCCAGCAGCGTAAGTGGGGGCAGTGATAATTCACCCCTCCACTTT. It codes for CASSVSGGSDNSPLHF.

Many counts were recorded for this clonotype. This rearrangement joins TRBV12-3 or TRBV12-4 to TRBJ1-2; 7 bases line up with TRBD1. CDR3 length equals 12 residues. V was pared by 6 bases and J by 4 bases, with 2 bases of the junction left unmatched. The CDR3 loop reads CASSWDSYGYTF. Written as DNA, the CDR3 is TGTGCCAGCAGCTGGGACAGCTATGGCTACACCTTC.

To note about this clonotype: The junction does not match germline at one end; this may be a read error. The rearrangement uses TRBV10-2 and TRBJ2-2; TRBD1 aligns across 11 bases. Germline V gives CDR1 WSHSY, CDR2 SAAADI. The CDR3 totals 18 residues. DNA of the CDR3: TGTGCCAGCAGTGAAGCGAATACCGGGACAGGGGGATCCGGGGAGCTGTTTTTT. Its protein is CASSEANTGTGGSGELFF.

The chain carries TRBV15 and TRBJ1-4; a possible D gene is TRBD1 (5 bases). V was cut by 8 bases and J by 0 bases, with 10 bases left in between. The CDR3 consists of 14 residues. The V gene's germline CDR1 is LNHNV and CDR2 YYDKDF (reference sequence). For the CDR3, the DNA is TGTGCCACCGCCGGGGGAGCAACTAATGAAAAACTGTTTTTT. Its translation: CATAGGATNEKLFF.

In regard to this clonotype: Its ends do not fully match the called genes, so a read error is possible. The CDR3 here is CASSQASGTGAFF. In DNA form, the CDR3 reads TGCGCCAGCAGCCAAGCGTCCGGGACCGGAGCTTTCTTT. The gene calls are TRBV7-2 and TRBJ1-1, with a tentative D call TRBD1 (5 bases). The CDR3 sequence is 13 residues long. Germline V gene data show CDR1 as SGHTA and CDR2 as FQGNSA.

On this clonotype itself: A read error may produce the germline difference seen at one junction end. V is TRBV9 and J is TRBJ2-7, with D maybe TRBD1 (5 bases). The CDR3 spans 14 residues. In germline, CDR1 is SGDLS, CDR2 YYNGEE. CDR3 bases: TGCGCCAGCAGCGTGCAGGGATTCTCCTACGAGCAGTACTTC. This codes for CASSVQGFSYEQYF.

This chain uses TRBV30 with TRBJ1-5, with D unclear. Deletions cut 1 base from V and 10 bases from J, with 11 bases between. CDR3 length: 12 amino acids. Germline V gene data show CDR1 as GTSNPN and CDR2 as SVGIG (reference sequence). The CDR3 here is CAWSGLEYPQHF. For the CDR3, the DNA is TGTGCCTGGAGTGGTTTGGAGTATCCCCAGCATTTT.

This clonotype was seen once. The rearrangement links TRBV5-1 to TRBJ1-3, with D possibly matching TRBD1 (5 bases). Germline V CDR1 and CDR2: SGHRS, YFSETQ. This CDR3 comprises 14 residues. The V end lost 3 bases, the J end lost 4 bases, and 11 bases lay between the germline ends. CDR3 sequence: CASSSKRGGNTIYF. The CDR3 nucleotides read TGCGCCAGCAGCTCAAAGCGGGGGGGAAACACCATATATTTT.

Concerning this clonotype: A read error may explain this, as a much larger clone is one base away. J is TRBJ2-5 and V is TRBV20-1; D call uncertain. This CDR3 spans 14 amino acids. Between the trimmed V and J ends, which lost 0 bases and 7 bases, there was a span of 15 bases. Germline V gene lookup returns CDR1 DFQATT and CDR2 SNEGSKA (reference sequence). This CDR3 is CSARDLLRKGTQYF. The CDR3 coding sequence is TGCAGTGCTAGAGATCTCCTTAGGAAGGGGACCCAGTACTTC.

This clonotype occurred many times. V usage is TRBV5-1 and J usage is TRBJ1-5; tentatively, D is TRBD1 (6 bases). Deletions cut 0 bases from V and 4 bases from J, with 8 bases between. The CDR3 has 14 residues. Germline loops: CDR1 SGHRS, CDR2 YFSETQ. This chain's CDR3 is CASSLGGQNQPQHF. In nucleotides, the CDR3 is TGCGCCAGCAGCTTGGGAGGACAGAATCAGCCCCAGCATTTT.

A word on this clonotype: Since a much larger clone is just one base distant, this may be a read error. As the CDR3 is not closed by the conserved phenylalanine or tryptophan, this likely results from a read error. This chain joins TRBV12-3 or TRBV12-4 and TRBJ1-5, with D possibly being TRBD1 (5 bases). This CDR3 is built from 15 residues. The V end was cut by 0 bases, the J end by 5 bases, with 11 bases between. The DNA of the CDR3 is TGTGCCAGCAGTTTAGCGTCGGGGCTCTATCAGCCCCAGCATCTT. Encoded protein: CASSLASGLYQPQHL.

This chain joins TRBV25-1 and TRBJ1-4, with unresolved D. Germline V lookup: CDR1 MGHDK, CDR2 SYGVNS. The CDR3 is 14 residues long. With 2 bases removed from V and 8 bases from J, the gap between germline ends came to 12 bases. CDR3 nucleotide sequence: TGTGCCAGCAGTGAACTCGGGCCCCCGGAAAAACTGTTTTTT. Protein product: CASSELGPPEKLFF. Complete variable domain (other parts from reference TRBV25-1 and TRBJ1-4): EADIYQTPRYLVIGTGKKITLECSQTMGHDKMYWYQQDPGMELHLIHYSYGVNSTEKGDLSSESTVSRIRTEHFPLTLESARPSHTSQYLCASSELGPPEKLFFGSGTQLSVL.

This chain joins TRBV20-1 and TRBJ2-7; possible D gene TRBD2, 6 bases. The CDR3 runs 13 residues. V shed 3 bases and J shed 3 bases, with 12 bases lying between them. Germline V lookup: CDR1 DFQATT, CDR2 SNEGSKA (reference sequence). The CDR3 loop reads CSARGTLDYEQYF. CDR3 DNA sequence: TGCAGTGCTAGGGGGACTTTGGACTACGAGCAGTACTTC.

The chain carries TRBV12-3 or TRBV12-4 and TRBJ2-2; perhaps TRBD2 as D (5 bases). V was cut by 8 bases and J by 3 bases, with 10 bases left in between. The CDR3 sequence is 13 residues long. This CDR3 is CASRRTDTGELFF. The CDR3 coding sequence is TGTGCCAGCCGGAGGACGGACACCGGGGAGCTGTTTTTT.

With regard to this clonotype: A read error is possible here, since a much larger clone lies one base away. The chain is built from TRBV5-1 and TRBJ2-5, with D tentatively TRBD1 (6 bases). Germline CDR1 SGHRS, CDR2 YFSETQ. The CDR3 has 15 residues. CDR3 DNA: TGCGCCAGCAGCCACGGAGACAGGACCCAAGAGGCCCAGTACTTC. Residues: CASSHGDRTQEAQYF.

This clonotype was recorded at least ten times. The chain links TRBV7-8 to TRBJ1-3, with D unclear. The V end was cut by 5 bases, the J end by 0 bases, with 8 bases between. This CDR3 comprises 14 residues. The germline CDR1 and CDR2 sequences are SGHVS and FQNEAQ. CDR3 amino acids: CASSPIRSGNTIYF. CDR3 in DNA: TGTGCCAGCAGCCCAATCCGCTCTGGAAACACCATATATTTT. Together with reference TRBV7-8 and TRBJ1-3, the CDR3 gives the full variable domain: GAGVSQSPRYKVAKRGQDVALRCDPISGHVSLFWYQQALGQGPEFLTYFQNEAQLDKSGLPSDRFFAERPEGSVSTLKIQRTQQEDSAVYLCASSPIRSGNTIYFGEGSWLTVV.

This clonotype was recorded at least ten times. The gene calls are TRBV6-6 and TRBJ2-6, with no clear D. The CDR3 totals 14 residues. Trimming removed 8 bases from V and 4 bases from J, with 12 bases in between. Germline values: CDR1 MNHNY, CDR2 SVGAGI (reference sequence). The CDR3 reads CASLGSSGANVLTF. The CDR3 nucleotides are TGTGCCAGCTTAGGAAGTTCCGGGGCCAACGTCCTGACTTTC.

This clonotype was seen a handful of times. This chain joins TRBV6-5 and TRBJ2-7; 7 nucleotides line up with TRBD1. This CDR3 is 15 amino acids long. Germline lookup yields CDR1 MNHEY and CDR2 SVGAGI. Losses at the gene ends were 4 bases for V and 2 bases for J; bases not matched to a gene: 8. CDR3 bases: TGTGCCAGCAGTTCCCCGGACAGGAGTACCTACGAGCAGTACTTC. Its protein is CASSSPDRSTYEQYF.

Remarks on this clonotype: A single base separates this from a much larger clone, so it may be a read error. This chain connects TRBV10-3 to TRBJ1-2; 8 nucleotides agree with TRBD1. J was trimmed by 8 bases and V by 5 bases; bases with no gene match: 10. This CDR3 is 14 amino acids long. The germline V gene encodes CDR1 ENHRY and CDR2 SYGVKD. The CDR3 loop is CAISPDRAGRGYTF. CDR3 nucleotide sequence: TGTGCCATCAGTCCGGACAGGGCGGGAAGAGGCTACACCTTC.

This clonotype has at least ten counts. The chain carries TRBV2 and TRBJ2-7; D ambiguous. Germline lookup yields CDR1 SNHLY and CDR2 FYNNEI. The CDR3 totals 14 residues. Trimming took off 7 bases at V and 4 bases at J, with 17 bases between the two ends. The CDR3 DNA reads TGTGCCAGCAATGCTAGGGTACCCACTTACGAGCAGTACTTC. Its protein is CASNARVPTYEQYF.

As for this clonotype: Because it lacks the conserved phenylalanine or tryptophan at the end, this CDR3 is likely a read error. The chain couples TRBV25-1 to TRBJ2-5, with 8 bases that match TRBD1. CDR3 length equals 14 residues. Germline-derived CDR1 and CDR2 are MGHDK and SYGVNS. CDR3 region: CAGSATTGEETQYC. The CDR3 coding sequence is TGTGCCGGCAGTGCAACGACAGGGGAAGAGACCCAGTACTGC.

In its sample, this clonotype was seen many times. The J gene is TRBJ1-2, the V gene TRBV5-1; possible D gene TRBD1, 6 bases. The CDR3 has 16 residues. Germline V gene data show CDR1 as SGHRS and CDR2 as YFSETQ. V was cut by 1 base and J by 5 bases, with 18 bases left in between. The CDR3 DNA sequence: TGCGCCAGCAGCTTGCTCCCATCGACAGGAGATTATGGCTACACCTTC. Translating gives CASSLLPSTGDYGYTF.